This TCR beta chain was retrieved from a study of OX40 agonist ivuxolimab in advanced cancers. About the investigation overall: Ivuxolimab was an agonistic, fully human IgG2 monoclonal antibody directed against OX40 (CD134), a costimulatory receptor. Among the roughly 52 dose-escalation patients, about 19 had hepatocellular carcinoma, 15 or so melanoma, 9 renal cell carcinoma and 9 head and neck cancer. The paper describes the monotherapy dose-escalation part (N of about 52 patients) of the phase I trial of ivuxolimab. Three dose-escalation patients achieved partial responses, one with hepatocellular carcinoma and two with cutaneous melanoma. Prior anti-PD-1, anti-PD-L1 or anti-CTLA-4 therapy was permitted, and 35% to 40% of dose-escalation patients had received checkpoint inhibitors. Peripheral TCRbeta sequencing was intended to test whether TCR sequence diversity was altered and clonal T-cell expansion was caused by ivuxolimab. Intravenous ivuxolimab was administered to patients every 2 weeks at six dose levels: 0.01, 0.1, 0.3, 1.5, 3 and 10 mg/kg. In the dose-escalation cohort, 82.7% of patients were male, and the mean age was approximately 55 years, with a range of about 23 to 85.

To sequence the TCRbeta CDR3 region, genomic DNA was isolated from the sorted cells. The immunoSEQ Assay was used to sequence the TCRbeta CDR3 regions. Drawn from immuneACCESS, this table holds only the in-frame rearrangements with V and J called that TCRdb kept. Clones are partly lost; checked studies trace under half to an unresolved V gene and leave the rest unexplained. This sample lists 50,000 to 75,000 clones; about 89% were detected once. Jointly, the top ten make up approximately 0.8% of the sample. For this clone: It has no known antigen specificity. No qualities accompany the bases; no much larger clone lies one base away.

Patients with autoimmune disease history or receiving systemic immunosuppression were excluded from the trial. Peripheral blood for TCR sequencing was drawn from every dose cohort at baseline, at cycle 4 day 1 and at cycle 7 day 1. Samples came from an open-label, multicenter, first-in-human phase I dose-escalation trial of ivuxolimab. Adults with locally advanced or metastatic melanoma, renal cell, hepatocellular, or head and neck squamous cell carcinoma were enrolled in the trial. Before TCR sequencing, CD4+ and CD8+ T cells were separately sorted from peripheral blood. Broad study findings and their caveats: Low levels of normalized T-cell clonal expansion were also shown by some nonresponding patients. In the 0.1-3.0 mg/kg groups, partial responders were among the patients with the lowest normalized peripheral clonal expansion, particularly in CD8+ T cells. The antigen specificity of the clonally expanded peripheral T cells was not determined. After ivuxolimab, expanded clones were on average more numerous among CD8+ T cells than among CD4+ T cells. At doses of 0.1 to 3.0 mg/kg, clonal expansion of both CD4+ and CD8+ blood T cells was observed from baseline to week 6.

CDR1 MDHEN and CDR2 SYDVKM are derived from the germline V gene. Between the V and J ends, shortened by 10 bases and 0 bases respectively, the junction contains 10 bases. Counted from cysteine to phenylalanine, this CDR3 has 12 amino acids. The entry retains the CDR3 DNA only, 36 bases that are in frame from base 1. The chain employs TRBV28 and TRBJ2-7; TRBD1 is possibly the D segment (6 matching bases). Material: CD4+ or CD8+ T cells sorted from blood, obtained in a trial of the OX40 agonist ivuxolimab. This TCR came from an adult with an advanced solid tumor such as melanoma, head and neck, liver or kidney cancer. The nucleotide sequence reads TGTGCCACCGGACAGTACTCCTACGAGCAGTACTTC. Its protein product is CATGQYSYEQYF.